Sequencing of this TCR beta chain was carried out in a study of blood T cell repertoires in COVID-19. For the study at large: Italy, Spain and the United States were the sources of the convalescent and acute COVID-19 samples. T cells, B-cell-depleted T cells, or PBMCs supplied cDNA or gDNA.

Per the original data handling: From reference gene primer amplification, estimates of nucleated cell counts were derived. The protocol was immunoSEQ multiplex PCR, while the TCRdb copy is restricted to in-frame clones and leaves out a portion. V, J and clone size are taken as reported in that table, and D and trimming were inferred from the DNA itself. The sample lists about 40,000 clones; roughly 83% were seen once. Germline-derived CDR1 and CDR2 are MNHEY and SVGEGT. V gave up 2 bases and J gave up 4 bases, with 15 bases separating them. The length of the CDR3 is 16 residues. Sequencing was done on a sample of peripheral blood. The clonotype originates from a human donor with acute or convalescent COVID-19. The donor label of this sample is uncertain. The J gene is TRBJ1-5, the V gene TRBV6-2 or TRBV6-3; TRBD1 is a possible D gene (6 bases). CDR3 sequence (DNA): TGTGCCAGCAGTTACCCTGAGTGGACAGAAAATCAGCCCCAGCATTTT. Its translation is CASSYPEWTENQPQHF.